Reported below is one T cell receptor (beta chain). Germline-derived CDR1 and CDR2 are LNHDA and SQIVND (reference sequence). The CDR3 is 13 residues long. Deletions cut 5 bases from V and 11 bases from J, with 18 bases between. This sample is drawn from a study of blood T cell repertoires in COVID-19. The data were produced by immunoSEQ multiplex PCR, yet TCRdb's version contains in-frame clones alone and is incomplete. The sample contains roughly 250,000 clones, approximately 86% of which appear only once. The TCR comes from a man aged 55-75 years who had recovered from COVID-19. The V call is TRBV19, the J call TRBJ1-1; D is ambiguous. Sequenced input: peripheral blood. In DNA, the CDR3 is TGTGCCAGTAGTCCTGTACTTGCCTCGGGGGCTTTCTTT. Translation: CASSPVLASGAFF.